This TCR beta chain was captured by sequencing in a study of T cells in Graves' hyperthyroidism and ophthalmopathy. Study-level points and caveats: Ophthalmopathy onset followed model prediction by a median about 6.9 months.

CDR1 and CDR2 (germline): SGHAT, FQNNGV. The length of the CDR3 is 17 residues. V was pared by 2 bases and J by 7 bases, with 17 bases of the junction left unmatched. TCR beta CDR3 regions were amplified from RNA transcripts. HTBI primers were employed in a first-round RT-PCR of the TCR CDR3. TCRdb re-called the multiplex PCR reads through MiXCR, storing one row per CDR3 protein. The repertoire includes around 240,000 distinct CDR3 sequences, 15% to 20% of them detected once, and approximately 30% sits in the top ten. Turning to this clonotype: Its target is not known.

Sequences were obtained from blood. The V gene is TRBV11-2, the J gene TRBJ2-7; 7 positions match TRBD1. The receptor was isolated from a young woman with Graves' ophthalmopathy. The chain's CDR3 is CASSLTQGVLKSYEQYF. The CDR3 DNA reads TGTGCCAGCAGCTTAACCCAGGGGGTCCTAAAGTCTTATGAGCAGTACTTC.